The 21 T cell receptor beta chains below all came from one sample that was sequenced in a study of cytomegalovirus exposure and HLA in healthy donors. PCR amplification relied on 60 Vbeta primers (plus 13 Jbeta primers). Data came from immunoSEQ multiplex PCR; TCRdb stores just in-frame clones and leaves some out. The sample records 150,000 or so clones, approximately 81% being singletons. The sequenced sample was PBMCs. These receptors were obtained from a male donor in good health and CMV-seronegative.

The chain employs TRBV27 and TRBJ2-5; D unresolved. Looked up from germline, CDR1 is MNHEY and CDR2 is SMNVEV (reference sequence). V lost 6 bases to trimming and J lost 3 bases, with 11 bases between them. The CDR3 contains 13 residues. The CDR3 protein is CASSQSAEETQYF. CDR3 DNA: TGTGCCAGCAGCCAAAGCGCAGAAGAGACCCAGTACTTC.

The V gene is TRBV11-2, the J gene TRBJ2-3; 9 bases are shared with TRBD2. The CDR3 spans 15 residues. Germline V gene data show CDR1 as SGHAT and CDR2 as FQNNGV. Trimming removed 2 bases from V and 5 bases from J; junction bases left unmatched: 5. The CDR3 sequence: CASSLPGLARDTQYF. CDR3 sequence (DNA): TGTGCCAGCAGCTTACCGGGACTAGCTAGAGATACGCAGTATTTT. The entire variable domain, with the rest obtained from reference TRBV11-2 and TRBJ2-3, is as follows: EAGVAQSPRYKIIEKRQSVAFWCNPISGHATLYWYQQILGQGPKLLIQFQNNGVVDDSQLPKDRFSAERLKGVDSTLKIQPAKLEDSAVYLCASSLPGLARDTQYFGPGTRLTVL.

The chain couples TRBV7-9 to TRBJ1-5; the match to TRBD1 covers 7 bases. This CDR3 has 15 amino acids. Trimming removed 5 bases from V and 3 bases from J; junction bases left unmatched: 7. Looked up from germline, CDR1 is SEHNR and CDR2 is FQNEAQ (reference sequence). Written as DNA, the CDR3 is TGTGCCAGCAGCCCCGGGACAGCTGACAATCAGCCCCAGCATTTT. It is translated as CASSPGTADNQPQHF.

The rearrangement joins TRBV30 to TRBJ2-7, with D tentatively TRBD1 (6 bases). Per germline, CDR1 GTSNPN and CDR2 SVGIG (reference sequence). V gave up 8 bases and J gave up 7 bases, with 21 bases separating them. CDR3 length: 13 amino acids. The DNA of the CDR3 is TGTGCCCAGAGAGGGGGAGCCGGCTCGGAGCAGTACTTC. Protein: CAQRGGAGSEQYF.

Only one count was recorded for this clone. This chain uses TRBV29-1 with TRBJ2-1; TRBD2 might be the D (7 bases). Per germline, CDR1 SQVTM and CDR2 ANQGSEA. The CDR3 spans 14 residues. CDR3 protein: CTTGGGGSYNEQFF. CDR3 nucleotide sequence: TGCACCACCGGGGGCGGGGGCTCCTACAATGAGCAGTTCTTC.

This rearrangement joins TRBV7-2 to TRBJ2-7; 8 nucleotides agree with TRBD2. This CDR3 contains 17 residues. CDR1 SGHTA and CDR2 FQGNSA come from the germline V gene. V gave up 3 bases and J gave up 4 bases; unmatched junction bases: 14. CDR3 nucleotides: TGTGCCAGCAGCTTCGGATCCGGGACTAGTGGATTATACGAGCAGTACTTC. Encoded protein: CASSFGSGTSGLYEQYF.

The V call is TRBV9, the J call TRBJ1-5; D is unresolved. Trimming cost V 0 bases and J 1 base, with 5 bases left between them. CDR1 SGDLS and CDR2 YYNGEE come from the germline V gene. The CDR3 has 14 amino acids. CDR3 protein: CASSVGGSNQPQHF. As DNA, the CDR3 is TGTGCCAGCAGCGTAGGAGGGAGCAATCAGCCCCAGCATTTT.

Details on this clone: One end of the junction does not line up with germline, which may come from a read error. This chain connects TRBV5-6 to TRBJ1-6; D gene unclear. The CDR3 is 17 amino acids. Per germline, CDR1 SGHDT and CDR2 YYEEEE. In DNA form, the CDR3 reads TGTGCCAGCAGCCCTGGAGGGCGGGTCTCCTTTAATTCACCCCTCCACTTT. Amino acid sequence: CASSPGGRVSFNSPLHF.

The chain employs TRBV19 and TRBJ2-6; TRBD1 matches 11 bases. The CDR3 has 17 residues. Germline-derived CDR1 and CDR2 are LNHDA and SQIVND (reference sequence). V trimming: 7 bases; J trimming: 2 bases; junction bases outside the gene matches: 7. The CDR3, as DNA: TGTGCCAGTATACAACGGACAGGGGGCGCTGGGGCCAACGTCCTGACTTTC. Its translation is CASIQRTGGAGANVLTF.

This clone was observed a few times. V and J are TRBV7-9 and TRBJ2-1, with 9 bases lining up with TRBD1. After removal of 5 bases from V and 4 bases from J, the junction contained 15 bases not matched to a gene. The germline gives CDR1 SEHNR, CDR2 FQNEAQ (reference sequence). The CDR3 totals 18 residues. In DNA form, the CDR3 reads TGTGCCAGCAGCCCCGGGACAGGGTCTTCTCCGGGTTACAATGAGCAGTTCTTC. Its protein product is CASSPGTGSSPGYNEQFF.

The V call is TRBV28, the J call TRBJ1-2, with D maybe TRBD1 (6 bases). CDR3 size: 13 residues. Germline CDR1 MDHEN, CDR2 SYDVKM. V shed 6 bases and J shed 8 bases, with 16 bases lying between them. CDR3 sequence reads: CASSGGAVPGYTF. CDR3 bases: TGTGCCAGCAGCGGGGGGGCAGTACCCGGCTACACCTTC.

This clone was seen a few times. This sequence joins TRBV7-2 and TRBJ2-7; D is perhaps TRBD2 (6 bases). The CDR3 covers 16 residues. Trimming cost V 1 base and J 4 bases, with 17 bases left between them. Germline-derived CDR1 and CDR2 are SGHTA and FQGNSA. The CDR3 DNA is TGTGCCAGCAGCTTAGGCCGGGACTTACCTTTTTACGAGCAGTACTTC. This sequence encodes CASSLGRDLPFYEQYF.

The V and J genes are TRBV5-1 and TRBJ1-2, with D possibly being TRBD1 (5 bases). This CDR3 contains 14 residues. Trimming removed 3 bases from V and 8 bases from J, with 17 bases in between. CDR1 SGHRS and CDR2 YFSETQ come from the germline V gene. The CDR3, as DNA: TGCGCCAGCAGCTCTCCCGGGACTTCGAGGGGCTACACCTTC. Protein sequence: CASSSPGTSRGYTF.

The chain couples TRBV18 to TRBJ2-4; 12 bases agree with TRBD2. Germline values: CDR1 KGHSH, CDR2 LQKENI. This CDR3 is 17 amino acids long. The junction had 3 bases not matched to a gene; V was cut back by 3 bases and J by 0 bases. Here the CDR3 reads CASSPPTSGGAKNIQYF. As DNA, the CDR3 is TGTGCCAGCTCACCGCCGACTAGCGGGGGAGCCAAAAACATTCAGTACTTC.

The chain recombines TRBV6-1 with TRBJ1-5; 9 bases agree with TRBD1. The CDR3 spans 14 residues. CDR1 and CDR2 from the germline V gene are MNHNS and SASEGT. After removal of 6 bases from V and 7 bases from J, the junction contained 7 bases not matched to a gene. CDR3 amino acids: CASRHTGGGQPQHF. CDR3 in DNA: TGTGCCAGCAGGCATACAGGGGGCGGGCAGCCCCAGCATTTT.

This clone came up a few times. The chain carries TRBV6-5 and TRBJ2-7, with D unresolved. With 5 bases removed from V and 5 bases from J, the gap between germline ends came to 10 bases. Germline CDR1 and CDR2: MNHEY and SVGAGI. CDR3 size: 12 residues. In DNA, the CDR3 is TGTGCCAGCAGTGATCCGGGTAACGAGCAGTACTTC. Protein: CASSDPGNEQYF.

CDR3 in DNA: TGCGCCAGCAGCTTCCGTAGCGGGGGGGCCGGAGATACGCAGTATTTT. It yields the protein CASSFRSGGAGDTQYF. The chain uses TRBV5-1 and TRBJ2-3; TRBD2 aligns across 11 bases. The CDR3 consists of 16 residues. Unmatched junction bases numbered 7, after V lost 2 bases and J lost 5 bases. Germline loops: CDR1 SGHRS, CDR2 YFSETQ.

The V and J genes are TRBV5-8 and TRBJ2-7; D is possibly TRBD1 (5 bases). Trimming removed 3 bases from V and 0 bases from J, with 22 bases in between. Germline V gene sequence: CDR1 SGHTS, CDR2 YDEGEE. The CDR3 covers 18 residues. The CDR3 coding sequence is TGTGCCAGCAGCTATTTCCAGGGTGCGCTTCTCAGCTCCTACGAGCAGTACTTC. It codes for CASSYFQGALLSSYEQYF.

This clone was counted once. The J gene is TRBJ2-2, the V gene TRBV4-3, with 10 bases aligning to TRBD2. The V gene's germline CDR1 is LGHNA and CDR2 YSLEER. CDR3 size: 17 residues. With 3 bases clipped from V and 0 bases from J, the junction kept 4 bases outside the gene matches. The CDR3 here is CASSHHLAGANTGELFF. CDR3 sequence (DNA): TGCGCCAGCAGCCACCACCTAGCGGGAGCGAACACCGGGGAGCTGTTTTTT.

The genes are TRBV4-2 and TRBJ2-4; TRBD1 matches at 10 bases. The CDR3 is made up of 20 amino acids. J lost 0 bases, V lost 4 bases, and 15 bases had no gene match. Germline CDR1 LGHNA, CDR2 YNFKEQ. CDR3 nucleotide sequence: TGTGCCAGCAGCCCGCCGGGGGGACAGGGGTCCGGGCTAGCCAAAAACATTCAGTACTTC. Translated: CASSPPGGQGSGLAKNIQYF.

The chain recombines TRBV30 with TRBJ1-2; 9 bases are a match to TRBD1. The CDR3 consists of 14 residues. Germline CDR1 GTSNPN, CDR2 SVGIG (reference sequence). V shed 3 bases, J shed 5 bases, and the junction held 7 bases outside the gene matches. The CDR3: CAWRGQGGGYGYTF. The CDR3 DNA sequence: TGTGCCTGGAGGGGACAGGGTGGGGGTTATGGCTACACCTTC.